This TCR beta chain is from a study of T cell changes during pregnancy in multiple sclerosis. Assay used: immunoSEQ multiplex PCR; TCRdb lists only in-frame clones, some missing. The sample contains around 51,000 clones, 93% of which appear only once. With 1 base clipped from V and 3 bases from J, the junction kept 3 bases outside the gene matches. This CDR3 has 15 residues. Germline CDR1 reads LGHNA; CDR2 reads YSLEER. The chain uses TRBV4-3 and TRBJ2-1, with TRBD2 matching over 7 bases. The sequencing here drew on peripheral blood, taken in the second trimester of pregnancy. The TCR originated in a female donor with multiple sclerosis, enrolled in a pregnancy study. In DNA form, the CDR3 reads TGCGCCAGCAGCCAAGGGGGCGGGGGCTACAATGAGCAGTTCTTC. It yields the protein CASSQGGGGYNEQFF.